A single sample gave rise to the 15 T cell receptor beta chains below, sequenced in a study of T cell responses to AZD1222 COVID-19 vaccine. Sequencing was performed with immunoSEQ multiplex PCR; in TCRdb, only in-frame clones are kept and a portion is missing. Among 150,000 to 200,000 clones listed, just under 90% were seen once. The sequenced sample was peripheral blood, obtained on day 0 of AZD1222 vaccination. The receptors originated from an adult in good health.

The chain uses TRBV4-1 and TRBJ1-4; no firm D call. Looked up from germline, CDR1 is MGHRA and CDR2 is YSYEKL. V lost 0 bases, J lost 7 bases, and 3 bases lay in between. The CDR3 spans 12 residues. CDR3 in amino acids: CASSQEVEKLFF. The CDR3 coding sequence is TGCGCCAGCAGCCAAGAAGTTGAAAAACTGTTTTTT.

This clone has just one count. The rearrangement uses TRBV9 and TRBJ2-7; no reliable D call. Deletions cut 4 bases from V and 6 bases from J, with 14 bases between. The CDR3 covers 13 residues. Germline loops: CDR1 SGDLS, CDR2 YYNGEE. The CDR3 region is CASSLTYQAEQYF. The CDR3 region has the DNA TGTGCCAGCAGCCTGACGTACCAGGCCGAGCAGTACTTC.

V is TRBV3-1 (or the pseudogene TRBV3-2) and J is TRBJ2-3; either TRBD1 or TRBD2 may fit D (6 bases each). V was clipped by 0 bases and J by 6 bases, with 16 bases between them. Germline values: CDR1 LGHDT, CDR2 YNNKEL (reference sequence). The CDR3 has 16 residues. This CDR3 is CASSQETGGQLDTQYF. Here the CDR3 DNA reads TGTGCCAGCAGCCAAGAGACCGGGGGACAACTGGATACGCAGTATTTT.

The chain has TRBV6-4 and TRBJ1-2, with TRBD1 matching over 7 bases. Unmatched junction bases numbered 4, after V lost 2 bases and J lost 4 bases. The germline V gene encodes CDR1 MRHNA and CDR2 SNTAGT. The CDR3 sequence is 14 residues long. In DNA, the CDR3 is TGTGCCAGCAGTGACGTTAACAGGGGCTATGGCTACACCTTC. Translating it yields CASSDVNRGYGYTF.

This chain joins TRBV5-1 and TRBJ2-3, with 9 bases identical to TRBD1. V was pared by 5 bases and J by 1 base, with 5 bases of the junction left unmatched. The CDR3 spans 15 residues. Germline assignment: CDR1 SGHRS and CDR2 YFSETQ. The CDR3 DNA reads TGCGCCAGCAGGACAGGGGGGCTTGGCACAGATACGCAGTATTTT. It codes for CASRTGGLGTDTQYF.

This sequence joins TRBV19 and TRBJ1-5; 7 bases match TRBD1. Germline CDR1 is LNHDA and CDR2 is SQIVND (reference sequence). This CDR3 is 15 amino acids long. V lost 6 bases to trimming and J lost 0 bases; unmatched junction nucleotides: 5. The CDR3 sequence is CASRTTGYSNQPQHF. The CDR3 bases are TGTGCCAGTAGGACGACAGGGTATAGCAATCAGCCCCAGCATTTT.

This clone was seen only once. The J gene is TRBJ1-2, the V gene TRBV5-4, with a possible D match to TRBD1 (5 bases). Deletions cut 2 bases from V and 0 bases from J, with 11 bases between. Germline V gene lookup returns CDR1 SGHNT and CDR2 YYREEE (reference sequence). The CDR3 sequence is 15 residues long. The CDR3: CASSFGGGTNYGYTF. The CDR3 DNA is TGTGCCAGCAGCTTCGGCGGGGGAACTAACTATGGCTACACCTTC.

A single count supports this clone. The CDR3: CASSPTASNQPQHF. The DNA of the CDR3 is TGTGCCAGCTCACCCACGGCCAGCAATCAGCCCCAGCATTTT. This sequence joins TRBV18 and TRBJ1-5; D is undetermined. V shed 3 bases and J shed 1 base, with 7 bases lying between them. Looked up from germline, CDR1 is KGHSH and CDR2 is LQKENI. This CDR3 has 14 amino acids. The whole variable domain, filled in from reference TRBV18 and TRBJ1-5, reads NAGVMQNPRHLVRRRGQEARLRCSPMKGHSHVYWYRQLPEEGLKFMVYLQKENIIDESGMPKERFSAEFPKEGPSILRIQQVVRGDSAAYFCASSPTASNQPQHFGDGTRLSIL.

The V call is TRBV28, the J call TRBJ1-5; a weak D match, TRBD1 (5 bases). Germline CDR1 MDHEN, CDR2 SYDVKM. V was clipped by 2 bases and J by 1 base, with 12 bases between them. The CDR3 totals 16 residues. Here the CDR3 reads CASSLEGSGSNQPQHF. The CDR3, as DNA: TGTGCCAGCAGTTTAGAGGGGTCGGGAAGCAATCAGCCCCAGCATTTT.

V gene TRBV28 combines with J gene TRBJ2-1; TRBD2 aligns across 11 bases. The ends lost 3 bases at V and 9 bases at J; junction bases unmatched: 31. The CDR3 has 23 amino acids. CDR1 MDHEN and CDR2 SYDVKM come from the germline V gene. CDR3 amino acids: CASSLGLLPGQRSSGRRVGEQFF. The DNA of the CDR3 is TGTGCCAGCAGTTTGGGCCTACTACCGGGACAGCGATCTAGCGGGAGGAGGGTCGGTGAGCAGTTCTTC.

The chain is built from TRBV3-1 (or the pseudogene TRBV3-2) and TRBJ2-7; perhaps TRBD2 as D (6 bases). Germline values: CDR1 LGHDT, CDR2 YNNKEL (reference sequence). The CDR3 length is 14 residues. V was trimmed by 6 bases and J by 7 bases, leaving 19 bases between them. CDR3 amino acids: CASSFLGGYIEQYF. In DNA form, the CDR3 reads TGTGCCAGCAGTTTCCTCGGGGGTTACATTGAGCAGTACTTC.

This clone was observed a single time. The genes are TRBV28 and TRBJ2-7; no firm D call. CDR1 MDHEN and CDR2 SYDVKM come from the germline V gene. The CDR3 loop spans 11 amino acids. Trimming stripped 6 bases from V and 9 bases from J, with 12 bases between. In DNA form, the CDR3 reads TGTGCCAGCAGCTATAAACTGGGGCAGTACTTC. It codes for CASSYKLGQYF. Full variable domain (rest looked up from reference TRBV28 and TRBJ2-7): DVKVTQSSRYLVKRTGEKVFLECVQDMDHENMFWYRQDPGLGLRLIYFSYDVKMKEKGDIPEGYSVSREKKERFSLILESASTNQTSMYLCASSYKLGQYFGPGTRLTVT.

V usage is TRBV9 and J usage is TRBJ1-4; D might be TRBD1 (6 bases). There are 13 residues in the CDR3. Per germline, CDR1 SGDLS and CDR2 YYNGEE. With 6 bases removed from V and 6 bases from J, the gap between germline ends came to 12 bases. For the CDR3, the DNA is TGTGCCAGCAAAGGGGGGAATCATGAAAAACTGTTTTTT. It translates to CASKGGNHEKLFF.

CDR3 in DNA: TGTGCCAGCAGCCCGGGACAGGGCCCTTGGGACTACAATGAGCAGTTCTTC. Amino acids: CASSPGQGPWDYNEQFF. This chain links TRBV9 with TRBJ2-1; 9 positions match TRBD1. The CDR3 extends over 17 amino acids. Losses at the gene ends were 4 bases for V and 3 bases for J; bases not matched to a gene: 11. The germline CDR1 and CDR2 sequences are SGDLS and YYNGEE.

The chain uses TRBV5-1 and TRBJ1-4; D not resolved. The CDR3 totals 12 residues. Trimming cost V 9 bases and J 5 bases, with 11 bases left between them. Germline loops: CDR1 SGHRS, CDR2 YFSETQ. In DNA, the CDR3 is TGCGCCAACCTGCGGGCCAATGAAAAACTGTTTTTT. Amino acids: CANLRANEKLFF. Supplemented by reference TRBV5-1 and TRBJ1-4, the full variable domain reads KAGVTQTPRYLIKTRGQQVTLSCSPISGHRSVSWYQQTPGQGLQFLFEYFSETQRNKGNFPGRFSGRQFSNSRSEMNVSTLELGDSALYLCANLRANEKLFFGSGTQLSVL.